A single sample is the source of the 18 T cell receptor beta chains below, sequenced in a study of T-cell reconstitution after alpha-beta-depleted transplantation in children. Unique molecular identifiers were used in preparing the TCRbeta library. TCRdb recomputed calls from the PCR reads with MiXCR, one row per CDR3 protein. The data contain about 410,000 distinct CDR3 sequences, approximately 20% of them singletons. This specimen consisted of PBMCs from the stem cell graft donor, obtained from the stem cell graft. The receptors originated from a human donor who donated a stem cell graft to a child with acute myeloid leukemia.

A few counts support this clonotype. This rearrangement joins TRBV5-1 to TRBJ2-1; 7 bases align to TRBD2. V trimming: 5 bases; J trimming: 0 bases; junction bases outside the gene matches: 5. The V gene's germline CDR1 is SGHRS and CDR2 YFSETQ. CDR3 length: 15 residues. CDR3 protein: CASRKGLDSYNEQFF. CDR3 coding DNA: TGCGCCAGCAGGAAAGGACTAGACTCCTACAATGAGCAGTTCTTC.

This clonotype was seen ten or more times. This chain connects TRBV20-1 to TRBJ2-2; 7 positions match TRBD1. The CDR3 spans 15 residues. V shed 5 bases, J shed 1 base, and the junction held 7 bases outside the gene matches. The germline gives CDR1 DFQATT, CDR2 SNEGSKA (reference sequence). CDR3 protein: CSAGTALLNTGELFF. CDR3 DNA: TGCAGTGCTGGGACAGCCCTCCTGAACACCGGGGAGCTGTTTTTT.

The chain joins TRBV4-1 to TRBJ2-3, with 10 bases matching TRBD2. The germline CDR1 and CDR2 sequences are MGHRA and YSYEKL. J was trimmed by 6 bases and V by 1 base; bases with no gene match: 7. The CDR3 is made up of 16 amino acids. CDR3 loop: CASSQVTSGIFDTQYF. The CDR3 DNA sequence: TGCGCCAGCAGCCAAGTTACTAGCGGGATTTTCGATACGCAGTATTTT.

This clonotype came up many times. This chain joins TRBV20-1 and TRBJ2-1; unclear D gene. V was cut by 5 bases and J by 4 bases, with 15 bases left in between. Germline values: CDR1 DFQATT, CDR2 SNEGSKA (reference sequence). The CDR3 has 14 residues. CDR3: CSASSSFSYNEQFF. The CDR3 bases are TGCAGTGCTTCGTCTAGTTTCTCGTACAATGAGCAGTTCTTC.

This clonotype was detected a few times. V and J are TRBV5-1 and TRBJ2-3; D call uncertain. The CDR3 is 15 amino acids. CDR1 and CDR2 from the germline V gene are SGHRS and YFSETQ. V was pared by 2 bases and J by 2 bases, with 12 bases between. This CDR3 is CASSLPAELTDTQYF. DNA of the CDR3: TGCGCCAGCAGCTTACCGGCAGAACTCACAGATACGCAGTATTTT.

The sample holds many counts of this clonotype. In DNA form, the CDR3 reads TGCAGCGTTGTACGGAGAAACACTGAAGCTTTCTTT. Translated, it gives CSVVRRNTEAFF. V is TRBV29-1 and J is TRBJ1-1; D is uncertain. This CDR3 region has 12 residues. The V end lost 4 bases, the J end lost 2 bases, and 8 bases lay between the germline ends. Germline CDR1 is SQVTM and CDR2 is ANQGSEA.

The chain joins TRBV13 to TRBJ2-5; D is possibly TRBD1 (5 bases). The CDR3 spans 18 residues. V was clipped by 5 bases and J by 0 bases, with 22 bases between them. Germline V gives CDR1 PRHDT, CDR2 FYEKMQ (reference sequence). Here the CDR3 reads CASSSLLLSPTDQETQYF. The CDR3 DNA is TGTGCCAGCAGCAGCCTCCTCCTGAGCCCGACAGACCAAGAGACCCAGTACTTC.

The rearrangement joins TRBV5-1 to TRBJ2-1, with a weak D call TRBD2 (5 bases). The CDR3 runs 18 residues. Deletions cut 1 base from V and 2 bases from J, with 19 bases between. Germline V CDR1 and CDR2: SGHRS, YFSETQ. The CDR3 sequence: CASSLIDRGLSAYNEQFF. The CDR3 DNA reads as TGCGCCAGCAGCTTGATCGACCGGGGTTTATCAGCCTACAATGAGCAGTTCTTC.

This clonotype was observed a few times. This sequence joins TRBV28 and TRBJ2-7; 7 nucleotides agree with TRBD1. The germline gives CDR1 MDHEN, CDR2 SYDVKM. This CDR3 comprises 15 residues. The trim removed 4 bases at V and 2 bases at J, leaving 8 bases unmatched. The CDR3 loop reads CASSSGTRGPYEQYF. Here the CDR3 DNA reads TGTGCCAGCAGTTCCGGGACAAGGGGGCCCTACGAGCAGTACTTC. Full variable domain (outside the CDR3, taken from reference TRBV28 and TRBJ2-7): DVKVTQSSRYLVKRTGEKVFLECVQDMDHENMFWYRQDPGLGLRLIYFSYDVKMKEKGDIPEGYSVSREKKERFSLILESASTNQTSMYLCASSSGTRGPYEQYFGPGTRLTVT.

V gene TRBV5-1 combines with J gene TRBJ2-5; 10 nucleotides line up with TRBD2. This CDR3 is 16 amino acids long. CDR1 and CDR2 (germline): SGHRS, YFSETQ. Trimming removed 3 bases from V and 0 bases from J; junction bases left unmatched: 5. This chain's CDR3 is CASSSGLAEYQETQYF. CDR3 DNA: TGCGCCAGCAGCTCAGGACTAGCGGAGTACCAAGAGACCCAGTACTTC.

V usage is TRBV7-2 and J usage is TRBJ1-6; D is perhaps TRBD1 (6 bases). CDR1 and CDR2 from the germline V gene are SGHTA and FQGNSA. V was shortened by 1 base and J by 10 bases, with 14 bases between the two germline ends. The CDR3 is 15 amino acids. The CDR3 DNA reads TGTGCCAGCAGCTTAGAAGGGACATTAGCGTCACCCCTCCACTTT. Translated: CASSLEGTLASPLHF.

The J gene is TRBJ2-1, the V gene TRBV12-3 or TRBV12-4; a possible D gene is TRBD2 (6 bases). The CDR3 is made up of 18 amino acids. The germline V and J ends were trimmed by 3 bases and 0 bases, with 18 bases remaining between them. CDR3 sequence (DNA): TGTGCCAGCAGTTTTGACTTAGCGGATACGGACTCCTACAATGAGCAGTTCTTC. Translated: CASSFDLADTDSYNEQFF.

There are many counts of this clonotype. The V call is TRBV20-1, the J call TRBJ2-3, with TRBD2 matching 8 bases. Germline V gene lookup returns CDR1 DFQATT and CDR2 SNEGSKA (reference sequence). V was pared by 6 bases and J by 3 bases, with 8 bases of the junction left unmatched. The length of the CDR3 is 14 residues. For the CDR3, the DNA is TGCAGTGCAAACATAGCGGGAACGACAGATACGCAGTATTTT. It translates to CSANIAGTTDTQYF.

V and J are TRBV5-5 and TRBJ2-3; D gene unclear. The V gene lost 4 bases and the J gene lost 4 bases, with 19 bases spanning the gap. The germline V gene encodes CDR1 SGHKS and CDR2 YYEKEE (reference sequence). The CDR3 totals 16 residues. The CDR3 is CASSQSLGTLPDTQYF. The CDR3 DNA is TGTGCCAGCAGCCAATCCTTGGGTACCTTACCAGATACGCAGTATTTT.

This sequence joins TRBV3-1 and TRBJ2-1; D possibly uses TRBD1 or TRBD2 (5 bases each). This CDR3 comprises 12 residues. Deletions cut 4 bases from V and 10 bases from J, with 11 bases between. Germline CDR1 reads LGHDT; CDR2 reads YNNKEL (reference sequence). The CDR3 nucleotides read TGTGCCAGCAGCCCCGGGACGGGAGAGCAGTTCTTC. This encodes CASSPGTGEQFF.

As DNA, the CDR3 is TGCAGTGCCACCTTGACAGGGGGCCTGAACACCGGGGAGCTGTTTTTT. Its translation: CSATLTGGLNTGELFF. The chain employs TRBV20-1 and TRBJ2-2; 10 bases are a match to TRBD1. Germline CDR1 is DFQATT and CDR2 is SNEGSKA (reference sequence). The trim removed 6 bases at V and 1 base at J, leaving 8 bases unmatched. CDR3 length: 16 amino acids.

This clonotype was recorded a few times. The V call is TRBV30, the J call TRBJ1-5, with D unclear. CDR3 length equals 13 residues. Trimming removed 3 bases at V and 6 bases at J, with 12 bases between. The V gene's germline CDR1 is GTSNPN and CDR2 SVGIG (reference sequence). In DNA, the CDR3 is TGTGCCTGGAGCCTTGAGGGTATTCAGCCCCAGCATTTT. Its translation is CAWSLEGIQPQHF.

J is TRBJ2-7 and V is TRBV3-1; D possibly corresponds to TRBD1 (5 bases). The CDR3 extends over 14 amino acids. Germline CDR1 reads LGHDT; CDR2 reads YNNKEL (reference sequence). Trimming left V 6 bases short and J 2 bases short, with 14 bases between. The CDR3 nucleotides read TGTGCCAGCAGACCGAGACAGACTGCCTACGAGCAGTACTTC. Protein sequence: CASRPRQTAYEQYF.